Presented here are 32 T cell receptor beta chains from one specimen sequenced in a study of blood T cell repertoires in COVID-19. Some clones are missing from TCRdb's copy, which holds only in-frame ones; the method was immunoSEQ multiplex PCR. The data hold approximately 140,000 clones, with about 85% observed a single time. Specimen: peripheral blood. These receptors originate from a human donor in a cohort sampled during active COVID-19.

The chain joins TRBV25-1 to TRBJ2-2; 7 bases align to TRBD1. Germline-derived CDR1 and CDR2 are MGHDK and SYGVNS. V lost 6 bases, J lost 2 bases, and 3 bases stayed unmatched. CDR3 length equals 14 residues. The CDR3 nucleotides read TGTGCCAGCAGAGGGACAGTAAACACCGGGGAGCTGTTTTTT. This translates into CASRGTVNTGELFF. Full variable domain (rest looked up from reference TRBV25-1 and TRBJ2-2): EADIYQTPRYLVIGTGKKITLECSQTMGHDKMYWYQQDPGMELHLIHYSYGVNSTEKGDLSSESTVSRIRTEHFPLTLESARPSHTSQYLCASRGTVNTGELFFGEGSRLTVL.

The rearrangement uses TRBV5-1 and TRBJ2-7, with D tentatively TRBD2 (6 bases). There are 14 residues in the CDR3. CDR1 SGHRS and CDR2 YFSETQ come from the germline V gene. V lost 0 bases and J 4 bases, leaving 11 bases between the germline ends. The CDR3 sequence is CASSLGGLSYEQYF. CDR3 in DNA: TGCGCCAGCAGCTTGGGGGGACTCTCATACGAGCAGTACTTC.

The V gene is TRBV9, the J gene TRBJ1-5, with D unclear. With 0 bases removed from V and 7 bases from J, the gap between germline ends came to 8 bases. The germline V gene has CDR1 SGDLS and CDR2 YYNGEE. The CDR3 loop spans 13 amino acids. This CDR3 reads CASSVAPLQPQHF. CDR3 sequence (DNA): TGTGCCAGCAGCGTAGCCCCCCTCCAGCCCCAGCATTTT.

The rearrangement uses TRBV19 and TRBJ1-1; D perhaps matches TRBD1 (6 bases). The germline V and J ends were trimmed by 8 bases and 3 bases, with 13 bases remaining between them. This CDR3 has 13 residues. The germline V gene encodes CDR1 LNHDA and CDR2 SQIVND (reference sequence). In DNA form, the CDR3 reads TGTGCCAGTGTTCACAGGGAAGACACTGAAGCTTTCTTT. Encoded protein: CASVHREDTEAFF.

This chain joins TRBV18 and TRBJ2-2; 14 bases line up with TRBD2. The CDR3 extends over 15 amino acids. V shed 9 bases and J 5 bases; nucleotides not matched to a gene: 5. Germline CDR1 reads KGHSH; CDR2 reads LQKENI. CDR3 DNA sequence: TGTGCCAGTTCTGGGACTAGCGGGAGTACCGGGGAGCTGTTTTTT. Translated, it gives CASSGTSGSTGELFF.

This clone was observed once. This chain joins TRBV28 and TRBJ2-7; 10 positions agree with TRBD2. Germline CDR1 reads MDHEN; CDR2 reads SYDVKM. The CDR3 is made up of 18 amino acids. V was pared by 3 bases and J by 3 bases, with 14 bases of the junction left unmatched. Here the CDR3 reads CASSLSSGRPRWSYEQYF. The CDR3 nucleotides read TGTGCCAGCAGTTTGTCTAGCGGGAGACCCCGGTGGAGCTACGAGCAGTACTTC.

Ten or more counts support this clone. V gene TRBV6-4 combines with J gene TRBJ2-1, with 7 bases aligning to TRBD2. Per the germline V gene, CDR1 is MRHNA and CDR2 is SNTAGT. V was pared by 2 bases and J by 9 bases, with 7 bases of the junction left unmatched. The CDR3 has 14 residues. The CDR3 sequence is CASSDADPGGEQFF. DNA of the CDR3: TGTGCCAGCAGTGACGCTGACCCGGGGGGTGAGCAGTTCTTC.

The chain has TRBV18 and TRBJ2-5, with a weak D call TRBD1 (6 bases). Germline values: CDR1 KGHSH, CDR2 LQKENI. This CDR3 comprises 13 residues. Trimming shortened V by 2 bases and J by 5 bases, and 9 bases separated the two germline ends. CDR3 sequence reads: CASSPGTKETQYF. CDR3 sequence (DNA): TGTGCCAGCTCACCAGGGACAAAGGAGACCCAGTACTTC.

CDR3 sequence reads: CASSLLAGGRGGYTF. CDR3 nucleotides: TGTGCCAGCAGCTTGTTAGCAGGGGGCAGAGGTGGCTACACCTTC. The chain recombines TRBV5-6 with TRBJ1-2, with 8 bases lining up with TRBD1. Germline trimming cut 1 base from V and 7 bases from J; bases unmatched to any gene: 9. The CDR3 runs to 15 residues. Germline V gives CDR1 SGHDT, CDR2 YYEEEE. The full variable domain, in which reference TRBV5-6 and TRBJ1-2 provide the parts outside the CDR3, is DAGVTQSPTHLIKTRGQQVTLRCSPKSGHDTVSWYQQALGQGPQFIFQYYEEEERQRGNFPDRFSGHQFPNYSSELNVNALLLGDSALYLCASSLLAGGRGGYTFGSGTRLTVV.

This clone has a single count. This chain joins TRBV16 and TRBJ1-2; a possible D gene is TRBD1 (6 bases). Germline V gives CDR1 KGHSY, CDR2 FQNENV. The CDR3 has 18 amino acids. Trimming removed 0 bases from V and 2 bases from J, with 19 bases in between. CDR3: CASSQSQSRPGHNYGYTF. DNA for the CDR3: TGTGCCAGCAGCCAATCACAAAGTAGGCCGGGACACAACTATGGCTACACCTTC.

The V call is TRBV28, the J call TRBJ2-7, with 7 bases lining up with TRBD2. The germline V gene has CDR1 MDHEN and CDR2 SYDVKM. J gave up 3 bases and V 7 bases, and 9 bases lay outside the gene matches. CDR3 length: 14 amino acids. This CDR3 reads CASNPTSVLYEQYF. The CDR3 DNA sequence: TGTGCCAGCAATCCCACTAGCGTACTCTACGAGCAGTACTTC.

There are a few counts of this clone. V gene TRBV6-7 combines with J gene TRBJ2-4, with 13 bases identical to TRBD2. TRBV6-7 falls under the ORF class, with uncertain function. The CDR3 sequence is 19 residues long. The J segment lost 0 bases and the V segment lost 5 bases, leaving 10 bases of the junction unmatched. The CDR3 coding sequence is TGTGCCAGCAGTCCTCTACGAACTAGCGGGAGGGCAGCCAAAAACATTCAGTACTTC. Residues: CASSPLRTSGRAAKNIQYF.

This clone appeared once. This sequence joins TRBV19 and TRBJ2-5; D might be TRBD2 (6 bases). The CDR3 is 13 amino acids. Trimming cost V 3 bases and J 4 bases, with 9 bases left between them. Germline CDR1 LNHDA, CDR2 SQIVND (reference sequence). This CDR3 reads CASSIGGVETQYF. DNA for the CDR3: TGTGCCAGTAGTATCGGCGGGGTAGAGACCCAGTACTTC.

V is TRBV6-4 and J is TRBJ2-1; 13 bases align to TRBD2. This CDR3 region has 14 residues. Germline assignment: CDR1 MRHNA and CDR2 SNTAGT. V shed 4 bases, J shed 8 bases, and the junction held 2 bases outside the gene matches. CDR3 region: CASSGGLAGDEQFF. The CDR3 bases are TGTGCCAGCAGTGGAGGACTAGCGGGAGATGAGCAGTTCTTC.

V gene TRBV19 combines with J gene TRBJ1-5; TRBD1 matches 7 bases. The CDR3 sequence is 14 residues long. Germline V gene lookup returns CDR1 LNHDA and CDR2 SQIVND (reference sequence). V lost 7 bases, J lost 3 bases, and 6 bases stayed unmatched. The CDR3 reads CASNSGTANQPQHF. In DNA, the CDR3 is TGTGCCAGTAACTCGGGGACAGCCAATCAGCCCCAGCATTTT. Looking up the rest from reference TRBV19 and TRBJ1-5 gives the full variable domain: DGGITQSPKYLFRKEGQNVTLSCEQNLNHDAMYWYRQDPGQGLRLIYYSQIVNDFQKGDIAEGYSVSREKKESFPLTVTSAQKNPTAFYLCASNSGTANQPQHFGDGTRLSIL.

This rearrangement joins TRBV6-6 to TRBJ1-2, with D hard to call. The V gene's germline CDR1 is MNHNY and CDR2 SVGAGI (reference sequence). V lost 5 bases to trimming and J lost 4 bases, with 11 bases between them. The CDR3 sequence is 13 residues long. The DNA of the CDR3 is TGTGCCAGCAGTGGGCAGACCGTCTATGGCTACACCTTC. This encodes CASSGQTVYGYTF.

The gene calls are TRBV5-1 and TRBJ1-1, with D possibly TRBD1 on 5 matching bases. CDR1 and CDR2 (germline): SGHRS, YFSETQ. Between the trimmed V and J ends, which lost 5 bases and 7 bases, there was a span of 18 bases. CDR3 length: 14 residues. The CDR3 spells CASSSRDAYLEAFF. Here the CDR3 DNA reads TGCGCCAGCAGTTCGCGGGACGCCTACCTTGAAGCTTTCTTT.

The chain couples TRBV7-9 to TRBJ2-7; TRBD2 aligns across 11 bases. The CDR3 has 17 residues. Germline CDR1 and CDR2: SEHNR and FQNEAQ (reference sequence). J lost 4 bases, V lost 5 bases, and 13 bases had no gene match. This CDR3 is CASSPRQIAGGPYEQYF. The DNA of the CDR3 is TGTGCCAGCAGCCCCCGTCAGATAGCGGGAGGGCCTTACGAGCAGTACTTC.

The J gene is TRBJ2-1, the V gene TRBV27; D not resolved. Germline V gene sequence: CDR1 MNHEY, CDR2 SMNVEV (reference sequence). V shed 2 bases and J shed 7 bases, with 6 bases lying between them. The CDR3 is 12 amino acids. CDR3 sequence reads: CASSLNWNEQFF. CDR3 sequence (DNA): TGTGCCAGCAGTTTAAACTGGAATGAGCAGTTCTTC.

The CDR3 DNA follows: TGCGCCAGCAGCTTGGAGGCGGGAGGGCTGGAAAATGAGCAGTTCTTC. As protein: CASSLEAGGLENEQFF. This chain uses TRBV5-1 with TRBJ2-1; the match to TRBD2 covers 9 bases. V gave up 0 bases and J gave up 7 bases; unmatched junction bases: 8. Looked up from germline, CDR1 is SGHRS and CDR2 is YFSETQ. The CDR3 contains 16 residues. Full variable domain (remainder filled in from reference TRBV5-1 and TRBJ2-1): KAGVTQTPRYLIKTRGQQVTLSCSPISGHRSVSWYQQTPGQGLQFLFEYFSETQRNKGNFPGRFSGRQFSNSRSEMNVSTLELGDSALYLCASSLEAGGLENEQFFGPGTRLTVL.

The genes are TRBV20-1 and TRBJ1-5; a weak D match, TRBD1 (5 bases). Trimming pared 3 bases from V and 5 bases from J, leaving 11 bases between. The germline CDR1 and CDR2 sequences are DFQATT and SNEGSKA (reference sequence). The CDR3 has 13 amino acids. The CDR3 DNA reads as TGCAGTGCTAGTTTGGGGGGGTATCAGCCCCAGCATTTT. Its protein product is CSASLGGYQPQHF.

The V call is TRBV6-4, the J call TRBJ1-1; 8 nucleotides line up with TRBD1. There are 14 residues in the CDR3. Trimming at V came to 8 bases and at J to 3 bases, leaving 8 bases not matched to a gene. Germline V gene lookup returns CDR1 MRHNA and CDR2 SNTAGT. This CDR3 is CASGRQGQDTEAFF. DNA for the CDR3: TGTGCCAGCGGTCGACAGGGGCAGGACACTGAAGCTTTCTTT.

The sample holds one count of this clone. The chain is built from TRBV5-1 and TRBJ1-3; 8 bases are a match to TRBD1. V gave up 3 bases and J gave up 0 bases; unmatched junction bases: 2. This CDR3 has 15 amino acids. Germline values: CDR1 SGHRS, CDR2 YFSETQ. CDR3: CASSSTGDSGNTIYF. The CDR3, as DNA: TGCGCCAGCAGCTCGACAGGGGACTCTGGAAACACCATATATTTT.

This clone was seen a few times. The chain has TRBV5-1 and TRBJ1-1; D is possibly TRBD1 (5 bases). Trimming took off 5 bases at V and 4 bases at J, with 15 bases between the two ends. The germline gives CDR1 SGHRS, CDR2 YFSETQ. The CDR3 covers 14 residues. The CDR3 DNA follows: TGCGCCAGCAGGCGAATTCAGGGAGGCACTGAAGCTTTCTTT. Its protein is CASRRIQGGTEAFF.

The chain employs TRBV7-8 and TRBJ2-1; 10 positions match TRBD1. The CDR3 is 16 residues long. The germline V gene has CDR1 SGHVS and CDR2 FQNEAQ. V was clipped by 1 base and J by 1 base; unmatched bases: 1. This CDR3 reads CASSLGTGGSYNEQFF. DNA for the CDR3: TGTGCCAGCAGCTTAGGGACAGGGGGATCCTACAATGAGCAGTTCTTC. The variable domain in full, with the rest retrieved from reference TRBV7-8 and TRBJ2-1, is GAGVSQSPRYKVAKRGQDVALRCDPISGHVSLFWYQQALGQGPEFLTYFQNEAQLDKSGLPSDRFFAERPEGSVSTLKIQRTQQEDSAVYLCASSLGTGGSYNEQFFGPGTRLTVL.

The gene calls are TRBV5-6 and TRBJ2-7, with D tentatively TRBD1 (5 bases). The ends were cut back, 3 bases at V and 0 bases at J, with 16 bases in the middle. The V gene's germline CDR1 is SGHDT and CDR2 YYEEEE. The CDR3 has 16 residues. CDR3: CASSSQTAISSYEQYF. CDR3 nucleotide sequence: TGTGCCAGCAGCTCTCAGACAGCGATAAGCTCCTACGAGCAGTACTTC.

The rearrangement uses TRBV7-8 and TRBJ1-2, with a tentative D call TRBD1 (6 bases). V was cut by 1 base and J by 6 bases, with 15 bases left in between. The CDR3 length is 15 residues. CDR1 is SGHVS, CDR2 FQNEAQ, per germline. This CDR3 reads CASSLGVRGLDGYTF. The CDR3 DNA follows: TGTGCCAGCAGCTTAGGGGTCAGGGGTTTGGATGGCTACACCTTC.

The J gene is TRBJ2-7, the V gene TRBV19; 9 positions agree with TRBD2. Germline V lookup: CDR1 LNHDA, CDR2 SQIVND (reference sequence). V gave up 1 base and J gave up 7 bases; unmatched junction bases: 8. The length of the CDR3 is 15 residues. CDR3 DNA: TGTGCCAGTAGTATAGTAGCGGGAGAACTGAGGGAGCAGTACTTC. Its protein is CASSIVAGELREQYF.

The chain carries TRBV6-5 and TRBJ1-4; a weak D match, TRBD1 (6 bases). The germline V gene has CDR1 MNHEY and CDR2 SVGAGI. This CDR3 has 14 amino acids. The V end was cut by 6 bases, the J end by 7 bases, with 15 bases between. This CDR3 is CASRSRGEGEKLFF. The CDR3 nucleotides are TGTGCCAGCAGATCGAGGGGGGAGGGTGAAAAACTGTTTTTT.

In this sample, this clone turned up a few times. The J gene is TRBJ1-3, the V gene TRBV5-6, with D uncertain. The germline V gene encodes CDR1 SGHDT and CDR2 YYEEEE. V lost 1 base and J 6 bases, leaving 2 bases between the germline ends. This CDR3 is built from 11 residues. CDR3 protein: CASSLQNTIYF. For the CDR3, the DNA is TGTGCCAGCAGCTTGCAAAACACCATATATTTT.

In this sample, this clone turned up once. This chain connects TRBV28 to TRBJ1-2; tentatively, D is TRBD1 (5 bases). V was cut by 8 bases and J by 4 bases, with 17 bases left in between. CDR3 length equals 14 residues. Germline CDR1 is MDHEN and CDR2 is SYDVKM. The CDR3 nucleotides are TGTGCCAGCGCCAATGGGGCCGCGGTCTATGGCTACACCTTC. It is translated as CASANGAAVYGYTF.

The rearrangement links TRBV18 to TRBJ2-7; 13 nucleotides match TRBD2. Looked up from germline, CDR1 is KGHSH and CDR2 is LQKENI. The J segment lost 2 bases and the V segment lost 3 bases, leaving 4 bases of the junction unmatched. The CDR3 loop spans 16 amino acids. The CDR3 DNA is TGTGCCAGCTCACCGGGACTAGCGGGGAGCACCTACGAGCAGTACTTC. It encodes CASSPGLAGSTYEQYF.